This T cell receptor (beta chain) was retrieved from a study of blood T cell repertoires in COVID-19. The protocol was immunoSEQ multiplex PCR, while the TCRdb copy is restricted to in-frame clones and leaves out a portion. There are some 100,000 clones in the sample; 88% occur only once, and about 6.5% lies in the top ten. Germline lookup yields CDR1 SGHAT and CDR2 FQNNGV. The CDR3 is 15 amino acids. V lost 5 bases and J lost 8; bases outside the gene matches: 5. J is TRBJ1-6 and V is TRBV11-2; 11 nucleotides match TRBD1. The sequenced sample was peripheral blood. The TCR originated in a woman aged 60-75 years with acute or convalescent COVID-19. CDR3 coding DNA: TGTGCCAGCAGCCCGGGACAGGGGGGATATTCACCCCTCCACTTT. Translating it yields CASSPGQGGYSPLHF.